A single T cell receptor (beta chain) is shown here with its context. Its cognate antigen is unknown. The sample originates from a study of HIV-infected patients and healthy controls. V was trimmed by 6 bases and J by 2 bases, leaving 9 bases between them. CDR3 length: 12 residues. Germline V gives CDR1 DFQATT, CDR2 SNEGSKA (reference sequence). General observations from the study: Compared with untreated HIV+ repertoires, healthy controls showed roughly threefold more distinct CDR3s and higher Shannon diversity.

Follow-up blood was drawn about 14 weeks, roughly three months, after antiretroviral therapy began. All unsorted peripheral T cells were captured because whole blood was used without fractionation. 500 ng RNA was reverse transcribed with alpha and beta constant-region primers. Alpha and beta chain libraries were made separately by chain-specific third strand synthesis with multiplexing indices. The library had 12-nucleotide molecular identifiers formed by two random hexamers joined together. TCRdb itself ran the 5' RACE reads through MiXCR, one entry per CDR3 protein. The sample includes approximately 13,000 distinct CDR3 sequences, 12% of them seen just once.

This specimen was blood, taken during antiretroviral therapy. The rearrangement uses TRBV20-1 and TRBJ2-3; perhaps TRBD1 as D (5 bases). The clonotype was recovered from an adult with HIV infection. The donor label of this sample is uncertain. The CDR3 bases are TGCAGTGCGGGGCTACCCACAGATACGCAGTATTTT. Protein product: CSAGLPTDTQYF.